The 10 T cell receptor beta chains listed next were all sequenced from one sample in a study of blood T cell repertoires in COVID-19. Repertoires were generated with immunoSEQ multiplex PCR, while TCRdb's copy carries only in-frame clones and drops some. Of approximately 63,000 clones in the sample, about nine tenths were seen once. Sample: peripheral blood. These receptors came from an elderly woman with acute or convalescent COVID-19.

For the CDR3, the DNA is TGTGCCAGCTCACCACGGGACAGACTTTACGAGCAGTACTTC. It encodes CASSPRDRLYEQYF. This chain uses TRBV18 with TRBJ2-7; 7 nucleotides agree with TRBD1. The CDR3 has 14 amino acids. Germline V gives CDR1 KGHSH, CDR2 LQKENI. V lost 1 base to trimming and J lost 4 bases; unmatched junction nucleotides: 4.

The V and J genes are TRBV11-2 and TRBJ1-6, with 10 bases lining up with TRBD1. Germline assignment: CDR1 SGHAT and CDR2 FQNNGV. The CDR3 spans 15 residues. J was trimmed by 8 bases and V by 5 bases; bases with no gene match: 6. The CDR3 DNA sequence: TGTGCCAGCAGCCCTGGGACAGGGGAGGATTCACCCCTCCACTTT. Translated: CASSPGTGEDSPLHF.

V usage is TRBV29-1 and J usage is TRBJ1-6; tentative D call: TRBD1 (6 bases). This CDR3 spans 14 amino acids. Germline-derived CDR1 and CDR2 are SQVTM and ANQGSEA. The V gene lost 6 bases and the J gene lost 8 bases, with 17 bases spanning the gap. CDR3 in amino acids: CSVQQGARDSPLHF. The CDR3 DNA reads as TGCAGCGTCCAACAGGGAGCAAGGGATTCACCCCTCCACTTT.

This chain links TRBV5-8 with TRBJ1-1, with D tentatively TRBD1 (5 bases). Trimming left V 4 bases short and J 6 bases short, with 19 bases between. Germline V gene data show CDR1 as SGHTS and CDR2 as YDEGEE. This CDR3 spans 15 amino acids. The CDR3 region is CASSDGHPTTSEAFF. CDR3 bases: TGTGCCAGCAGCGATGGACACCCTACTACGTCTGAAGCTTTCTTT.

This clone turned up a few times. This sequence joins TRBV9 and TRBJ2-1; 8 bases align to TRBD1. V trimming: 3 bases; J trimming: 3 bases; junction bases outside the gene matches: 8. This CDR3 is built from 16 residues. Germline V CDR1 and CDR2: SGDLS, YYNGEE. CDR3 loop: CASSGLTGGNYNEQFF. As DNA, the CDR3 is TGTGCCAGCAGCGGATTAACAGGGGGTAACTACAATGAGCAGTTCTTC.

The chain uses TRBV12-5 and TRBJ1-5; D gene uncertain. Germline lookup yields CDR1 LGHNT and CDR2 FRNRAP. The CDR3 has 15 amino acids. V lost 0 bases and J 2 bases, leaving 8 bases between the germline ends. The CDR3 DNA reads as TGTGCTAGTGGTTTGGTACTTCAGGGCAATCAGCCCCAGCATTTT. Amino acid sequence: CASGLVLQGNQPQHF.

V usage is TRBV5-4 and J usage is TRBJ2-1, with D tentatively TRBD2 (5 bases). V was trimmed by 1 base and J by 6 bases, leaving 8 bases between them. The CDR3 contains 13 residues. CDR1 and CDR2 from the germline V gene are SGHNT and YYREEE (reference sequence). CDR3 nucleotides: TGTGCCAGCAGCTTGATTACTAGCAATGAGCAGTTCTTC. It yields the protein CASSLITSNEQFF.

The rearrangement links TRBV28 to TRBJ2-1; TRBD2 is a possible D gene (5 bases). The V end was cut by 5 bases, the J end by 7 bases, with 18 bases between. From germline, CDR1 is MDHEN and CDR2 SYDVKM. The CDR3 spans 15 residues. CDR3 sequence: CASSAGLLRTNEQFF. CDR3 DNA: TGTGCCAGCAGTGCCGGACTCCTTAGAACAAATGAGCAGTTCTTC.

The V call is TRBV29-1, the J call TRBJ1-1; TRBD1 is a possible D gene (6 bases). The V gene's germline CDR1 is SQVTM and CDR2 ANQGSEA. The CDR3 is made up of 13 amino acids. Trimming pared 7 bases from V and 2 bases from J, leaving 14 bases between. CDR3: CSADRSVNTEAFF. As DNA, the CDR3 is TGCAGCGCAGACAGGTCGGTTAACACTGAAGCTTTCTTT.

The chain couples TRBV29-1 to TRBJ1-2; the D gene is possibly TRBD1 (6 bases). Deletions cut 7 bases from V and 4 bases from J, with 13 bases between. CDR1 and CDR2 from the germline V gene are SQVTM and ANQGSEA. This CDR3 contains 12 residues. In DNA, the CDR3 is TGCAGCGACTCCGGGACAACCTATGGCTACACCTTC. Amino acid sequence: CSDSGTTYGYTF.